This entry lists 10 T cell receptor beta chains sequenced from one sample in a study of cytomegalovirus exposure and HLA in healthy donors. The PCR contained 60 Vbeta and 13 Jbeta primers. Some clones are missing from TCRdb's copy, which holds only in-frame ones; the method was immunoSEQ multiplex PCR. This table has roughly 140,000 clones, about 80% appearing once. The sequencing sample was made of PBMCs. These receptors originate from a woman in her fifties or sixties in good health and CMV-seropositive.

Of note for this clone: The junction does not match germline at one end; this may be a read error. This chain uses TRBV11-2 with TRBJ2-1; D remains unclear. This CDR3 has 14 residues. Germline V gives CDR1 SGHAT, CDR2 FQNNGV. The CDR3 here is CASSLEPTGNGQFF. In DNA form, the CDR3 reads TGTGCCAGCAGCTTAGAGCCCACTGGTAATGGGCAGTTCTTC.

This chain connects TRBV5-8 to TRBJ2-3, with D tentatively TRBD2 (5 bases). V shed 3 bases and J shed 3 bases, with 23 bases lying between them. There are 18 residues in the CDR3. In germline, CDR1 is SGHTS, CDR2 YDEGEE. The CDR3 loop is CASSSEKLDWYGTDTQYF. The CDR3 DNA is TGTGCCAGCAGCTCGGAGAAGTTGGACTGGTATGGGACAGATACGCAGTATTTT.

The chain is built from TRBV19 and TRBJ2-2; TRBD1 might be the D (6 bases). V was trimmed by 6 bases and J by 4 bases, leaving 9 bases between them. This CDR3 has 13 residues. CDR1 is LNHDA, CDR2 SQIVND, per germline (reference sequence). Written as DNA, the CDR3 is TGTGCCAGTAGGGACAGAGTCACCGGGGAGCTGTTTTTT. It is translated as CASRDRVTGELFF.

This chain's CDR3 is CASSFKGGRVNYGYTF. In DNA, the CDR3 is TGTGCCAGCAGCTTTAAAGGGGGCAGGGTTAACTATGGCTACACCTTC. The V and J genes are TRBV21-1 and TRBJ1-2; TRBD1 reflects the table's D call only, with no check against the DNA. TRBV21-1 is deemed a pseudogene. This CDR3 contains 16 residues.

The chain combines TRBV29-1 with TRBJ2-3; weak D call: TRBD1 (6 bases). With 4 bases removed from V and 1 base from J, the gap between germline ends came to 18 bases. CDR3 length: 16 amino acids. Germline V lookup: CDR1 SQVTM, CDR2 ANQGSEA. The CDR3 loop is CSVVSTGRLGTDTQYF. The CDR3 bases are TGCAGCGTTGTCTCAACAGGGAGATTAGGCACAGATACGCAGTATTTT.

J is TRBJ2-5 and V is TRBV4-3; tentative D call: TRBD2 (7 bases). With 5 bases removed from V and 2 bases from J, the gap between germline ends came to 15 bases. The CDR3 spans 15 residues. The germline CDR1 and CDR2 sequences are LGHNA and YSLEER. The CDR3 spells CASSKLGGGQETQYF. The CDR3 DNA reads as TGCGCCAGCAGCAAATTAGGGGGAGGGCAAGAGACCCAGTACTTC.

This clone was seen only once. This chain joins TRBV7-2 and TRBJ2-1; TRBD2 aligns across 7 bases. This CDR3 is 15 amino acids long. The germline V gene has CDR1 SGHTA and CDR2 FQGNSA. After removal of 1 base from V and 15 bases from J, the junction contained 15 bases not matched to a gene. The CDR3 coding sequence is TGTGCCAGCAGCTTAGATCATTGGCGGTCCGGGGGGTCGTTCTTC. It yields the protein CASSLDHWRSGGSFF.

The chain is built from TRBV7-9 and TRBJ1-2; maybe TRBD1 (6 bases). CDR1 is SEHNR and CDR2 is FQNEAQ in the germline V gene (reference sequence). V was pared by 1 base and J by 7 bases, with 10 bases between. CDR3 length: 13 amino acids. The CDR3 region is CASSLGQGTGYTF. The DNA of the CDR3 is TGTGCCAGCAGCTTAGGTCAGGGGACTGGCTACACCTTC.

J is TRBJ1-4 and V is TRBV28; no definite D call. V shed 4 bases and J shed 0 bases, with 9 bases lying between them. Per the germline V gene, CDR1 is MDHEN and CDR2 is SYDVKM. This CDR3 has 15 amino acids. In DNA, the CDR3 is TGTGCCAGCAGTTCCGGAGCCGCAACTAATGAAAAACTGTTTTTT. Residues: CASSSGAATNEKLFF.

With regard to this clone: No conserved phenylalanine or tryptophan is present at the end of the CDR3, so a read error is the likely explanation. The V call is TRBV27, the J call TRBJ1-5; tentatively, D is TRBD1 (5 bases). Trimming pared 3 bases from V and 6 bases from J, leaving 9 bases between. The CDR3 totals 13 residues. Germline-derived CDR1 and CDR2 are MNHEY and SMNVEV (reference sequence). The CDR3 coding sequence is TGTGCCAGCAGTTTTAGGGGAGGTCAGCCCCAGCATGTT. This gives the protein CASSFRGGQPQHV.